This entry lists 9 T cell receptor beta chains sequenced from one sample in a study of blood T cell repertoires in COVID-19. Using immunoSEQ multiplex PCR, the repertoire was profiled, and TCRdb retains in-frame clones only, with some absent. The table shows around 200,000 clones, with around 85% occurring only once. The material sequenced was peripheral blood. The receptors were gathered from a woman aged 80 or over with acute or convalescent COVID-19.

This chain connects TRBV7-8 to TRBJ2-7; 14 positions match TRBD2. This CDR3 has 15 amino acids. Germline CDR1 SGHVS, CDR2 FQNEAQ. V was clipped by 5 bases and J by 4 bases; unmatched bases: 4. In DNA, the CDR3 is TGTGCCAGCAGCCGGGGACTAGCGGGAGCATACGAGCAGTACTTC. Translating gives CASSRGLAGAYEQYF.

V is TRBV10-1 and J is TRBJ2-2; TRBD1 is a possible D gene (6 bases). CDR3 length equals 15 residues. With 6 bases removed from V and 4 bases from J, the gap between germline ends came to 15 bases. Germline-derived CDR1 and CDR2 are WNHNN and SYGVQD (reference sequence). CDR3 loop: CASSDRQVLTGELFF. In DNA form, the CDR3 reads TGCGCCAGCAGCGACCGACAGGTTCTCACCGGGGAGCTGTTTTTT.

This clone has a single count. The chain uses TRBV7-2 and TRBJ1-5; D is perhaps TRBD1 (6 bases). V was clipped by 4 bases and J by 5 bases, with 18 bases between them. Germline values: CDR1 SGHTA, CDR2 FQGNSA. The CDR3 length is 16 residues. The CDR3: CASSSDPGTNYQPQHF. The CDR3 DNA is TGTGCCAGCAGCTCAGACCCCGGGACAAATTATCAGCCCCAGCATTTT. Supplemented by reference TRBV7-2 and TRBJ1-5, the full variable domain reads GAGVSQSPSNKVTEKGKDVELRCDPISGHTALYWYRQSLGQGLEFLIYFQGNSAPDKSGLPSDRFSAERTGGSVSTLTIQRTQQEDSAVYLCASSSDPGTNYQPQHFGDGTRLSIL.

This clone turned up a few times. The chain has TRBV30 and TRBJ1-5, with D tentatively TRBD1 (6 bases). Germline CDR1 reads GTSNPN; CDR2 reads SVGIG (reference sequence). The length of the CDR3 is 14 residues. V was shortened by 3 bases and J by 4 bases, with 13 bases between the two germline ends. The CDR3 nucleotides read TGTGCCTGGAGGGGCGACAGGAATAATCAGCCCCAGCATTTT. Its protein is CAWRGDRNNQPQHF.

In nucleotides, the CDR3 is TGCGCCAGCAGCGTTGGAGGAGGCGGCACTGAAGCTTTCTTT. This encodes CASSVGGGGTEAFF. This chain connects TRBV5-1 to TRBJ1-1; D unclear. The CDR3 is 14 residues long. Germline assignment: CDR1 SGHRS and CDR2 YFSETQ. V lost 4 bases, J lost 4 bases, and 14 bases lay in between.

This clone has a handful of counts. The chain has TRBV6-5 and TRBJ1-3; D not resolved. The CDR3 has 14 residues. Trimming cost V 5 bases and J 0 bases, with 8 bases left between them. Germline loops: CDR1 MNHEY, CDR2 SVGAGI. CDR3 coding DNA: TGTGCCAGCAGTCTTGAGGACTCTGGAAACACCATATATTTT. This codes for CASSLEDSGNTIYF.

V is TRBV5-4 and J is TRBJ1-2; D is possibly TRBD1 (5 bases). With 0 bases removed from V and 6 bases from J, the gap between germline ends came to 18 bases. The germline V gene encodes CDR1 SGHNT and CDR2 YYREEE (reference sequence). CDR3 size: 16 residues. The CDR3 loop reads CASSLDYVRSRDGYTF. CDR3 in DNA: TGTGCCAGCAGCTTGGATTACGTGAGGAGCAGGGATGGCTACACCTTC.

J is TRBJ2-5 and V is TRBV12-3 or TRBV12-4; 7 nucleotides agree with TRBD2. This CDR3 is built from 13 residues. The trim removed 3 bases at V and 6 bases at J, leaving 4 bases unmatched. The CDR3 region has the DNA TGTGCCAGCAGTTTTGGGGGGGGAAAGACCCAGTACTTC. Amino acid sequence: CASSFGGGKTQYF.

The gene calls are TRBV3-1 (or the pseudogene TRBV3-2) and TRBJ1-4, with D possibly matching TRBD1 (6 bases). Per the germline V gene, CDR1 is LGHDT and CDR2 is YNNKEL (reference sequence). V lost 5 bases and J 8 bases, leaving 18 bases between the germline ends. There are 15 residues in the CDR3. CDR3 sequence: CASSTGIGQGEKLFF. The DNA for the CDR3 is TGTGCCAGCAGCACAGGGATTGGGCAAGGGGAAAAACTGTTTTTT.